The source of this T cell receptor beta chain is a study of blood T cell repertoires in COVID-19. Study-level background: COVID-19 samples, acute and convalescent, were from the United States, Italy and Spain. Nucleic acid was either cDNA or gDNA, and it came from T cells, B-cell-depleted T cells, or PBMCs.

Data came from immunoSEQ multiplex PCR; TCRdb stores just in-frame clones and leaves some out. The sample shows 150,000 to 200,000 clones, under 95% of them seen only once. The clonotype was recovered from a man between 18 and 35 years old with acute or convalescent COVID-19. Sequencing input: peripheral blood.

This CDR3 is CASSWTTGSSGNTIYF. CDR3 bases: TGTGCCAGTAGTTGGACGACAGGGAGCTCTGGAAACACCATATATTTT. The rearrangement links TRBV19 to TRBJ1-3; 7 nucleotides agree with TRBD1. Trimming at V came to 5 bases and at J to 0 bases, leaving 7 bases not matched to a gene. The germline V gene encodes CDR1 LNHDA and CDR2 SQIVND (reference sequence). This CDR3 is built from 16 residues.